Below are 22 T cell receptor beta chains sequenced from a single sample in a study of blood T cell repertoires in COVID-19. Repertoires were generated with immunoSEQ multiplex PCR, while TCRdb's copy carries only in-frame clones and drops some. The sample consists of 450,000 to 500,000 clones, 70% to 90% of them appearing once. The sequenced material came from peripheral blood. These receptors originate from a human donor in a cohort sampled during active COVID-19.

The rearrangement uses TRBV7-9 and TRBJ2-3, with D perhaps matching TRBD1 (6 bases). The CDR3 loop spans 15 amino acids. Germline V gene data show CDR1 as SEHNR and CDR2 as FQNEAQ (reference sequence). The V gene lost 5 bases and the J gene lost 2 bases, with 14 bases spanning the gap. The CDR3 spells CASSPGQTDTDTQYF. CDR3 coding DNA: TGTGCCAGCAGCCCAGGACAGACCGACACAGATACGCAGTATTTT.

The chain links TRBV30 to TRBJ2-7; 10 bases line up with TRBD1. The germline CDR1 and CDR2 sequences are GTSNPN and SVGIG (reference sequence). The trim removed 0 bases at V and 7 bases at J, leaving 9 bases unmatched. The length of the CDR3 is 15 residues. The CDR3 protein is CAWSVHGTGVEEQYF. The CDR3 coding sequence is TGTGCCTGGAGTGTACATGGGACAGGGGTAGAAGAGCAGTACTTC.

The V and J genes are TRBV12-3 or TRBV12-4 and TRBJ2-1; D possibly corresponds to TRBD2 (6 bases). Between the trimmed V and J ends, which lost 9 bases and 3 bases, there was a span of 12 bases. CDR3 size: 13 residues. The CDR3 loop is CASRRDHYNEQFF. In DNA form, the CDR3 reads TGTGCCAGTAGGAGGGATCACTACAATGAGCAGTTCTTC.

The J gene is TRBJ1-4, the V gene TRBV5-8; TRBD1 aligns across 8 bases. Germline CDR1 SGHTS, CDR2 YDEGEE. V was clipped by 4 bases and J by 5 bases; unmatched bases: 7. The CDR3 runs 15 residues. The CDR3: CASSPPTGVNEKLFF. For the CDR3, the DNA is TGTGCCAGCAGCCCCCCGACAGGGGTAAATGAAAAACTGTTTTTT.

CDR3 sequence reads: CAIRGTSGREGGTDTQYF. The CDR3 DNA reads TGTGCCATCAGGGGGACTAGCGGGAGAGAGGGGGGCACAGATACGCAGTATTTT. The V and J genes are TRBV10-3 and TRBJ2-3, with 14 bases that match TRBD2. Trimming cost V 6 bases and J 1 base; bases outside gene matches: 9. This CDR3 comprises 18 residues. Germline loops: CDR1 ENHRY, CDR2 SYGVKD.

The rearrangement uses TRBV3-1 (or the pseudogene TRBV3-2) and TRBJ1-1; weak D call: TRBD1 (5 bases). Trimming removed 1 base at V and 10 bases at J, with 7 bases between. Germline CDR1 is LGHDT and CDR2 is YNNKEL (reference sequence). The CDR3 runs 11 residues. CDR3 sequence: CASSQAGGAFF. Here the CDR3 DNA reads TGTGCCAGCAGCCAAGCCGGGGGAGCTTTCTTT.

This clone was observed a handful of times. V and J are TRBV28 and TRBJ2-7, with TRBD2 matching 8 bases. This CDR3 has 15 residues. The ends lost 5 bases at V and 6 bases at J; junction bases unmatched: 12. Germline V CDR1 and CDR2: MDHEN, SYDVKM. CDR3 sequence (DNA): TGTGCCAGCAGTACAGTAGCGGGACAATCGGTCGAGCAGTACTTC. Residues: CASSTVAGQSVEQYF.

In regard to this clone: A read error may produce the germline difference seen at one junction end. V usage is TRBV27 and J usage is TRBJ1-3, with a possible D match to TRBD1 (5 bases). This CDR3 has 13 amino acids. CDR1 is MNHEY, CDR2 SMNVEV, per germline (reference sequence). CDR3 amino acids: CASSSKLRDWLHF. The CDR3 DNA is TGTGCCAGCAGCTCTAAACTCCGGGACTGGCTACATTTT.

The chain recombines TRBV10-3 with TRBJ2-3, with TRBD2 identical over 8 bases. The CDR3 is made up of 14 amino acids. Looked up from germline, CDR1 is ENHRY and CDR2 is SYGVKD. J was trimmed by 2 bases and V by 2 bases; bases with no gene match: 0. DNA of the CDR3: TGTGCCATCAGTGAGGGACTAGCCACAGATACGCAGTATTTT. Protein: CAISEGLATDTQYF.

V usage is TRBV10-3 and J usage is TRBJ1-6; 10 bases agree with TRBD1. Trimming took 2 bases from V and 8 from J; bases not matched to a gene: 6. The CDR3 is 16 residues long. Germline CDR1 and CDR2: ENHRY and SYGVKD. CDR3 loop: CAISEGRGQGHSPLHF. CDR3 bases: TGTGCCATCAGTGAGGGTAGGGGACAGGGGCATTCACCCCTCCACTTT.

This chain uses TRBV28 with TRBJ1-1; D unclear. Per the germline V gene, CDR1 is MDHEN and CDR2 is SYDVKM. This CDR3 comprises 12 residues. Trimming removed 5 bases from V and 9 bases from J, with 13 bases in between. CDR3 sequence (DNA): TGTGCCAGCAGTCTAACGGGTTTTAAAGCTTTCTTT. As protein: CASSLTGFKAFF.

Worth noting for this clone: Other DNA sequences in the sample encode the same CDR3. The chain is built from TRBV7-3 and TRBJ2-7; D possibly corresponds to TRBD2 (6 bases). The germline V and J ends were trimmed by 6 bases and 2 bases, with 17 bases remaining between them. This CDR3 is 15 amino acids long. Germline V gene sequence: CDR1 SGHTA, CDR2 FQGTGA. CDR3 in amino acids: CASSFGGEATYEQYF. Here the CDR3 DNA reads TGTGCCAGCAGTTTCGGGGGAGAGGCGACCTACGAGCAGTACTTC.

The V call is TRBV5-1, the J call TRBJ2-7; a possible D gene is TRBD2 (7 bases). Trimming stripped 4 bases from V and 4 bases from J, with 15 bases between. Germline CDR1 reads SGHRS; CDR2 reads YFSETQ. The CDR3 extends over 14 amino acids. The CDR3 spells CASSRAQGGYEQYF. The CDR3 coding sequence is TGCGCCAGCAGCCGAGCACAGGGAGGGTACGAGCAGTACTTC.

J is TRBJ2-7 and V is TRBV7-2; 9 nucleotides align to TRBD2. CDR1 is SGHTA, CDR2 FQGNSA, per germline. The CDR3 contains 13 residues. V lost 9 bases, J lost 4 bases, and 7 bases stayed unmatched. As DNA, the CDR3 is TGTGCCAGTAGTAGCGGGAGTAGGTACGAGCAGTACTTC. Translated, it gives CASSSGSRYEQYF.

The chain combines TRBV29-1 with TRBJ2-1; D is perhaps TRBD1 (7 bases). V lost 3 bases to trimming and J lost 7 bases, with 16 bases between them. CDR3 length equals 14 residues. Germline loops: CDR1 SQVTM, CDR2 ANQGSEA. CDR3 DNA: TGCAGCGTTGAGAGTTGGGCAGGGGGGAATGAGCAGTTCTTC. Translation: CSVESWAGGNEQFF.

The chain joins TRBV28 to TRBJ2-3, with 7 bases aligning to TRBD1. V lost 6 bases to trimming and J lost 0 bases; unmatched junction nucleotides: 3. The germline CDR1 and CDR2 sequences are MDHEN and SYDVKM. CDR3 size: 14 residues. CDR3 sequence (DNA): TGTGCCAGCAGCGGGACAGCCAGCACAGATACGCAGTATTTT. The encoded protein is CASSGTASTDTQYF. Using reference TRBV28 and TRBJ2-3 for the parts outside the CDR3, the full variable domain is DVKVTQSSRYLVKRTGEKVFLECVQDMDHENMFWYRQDPGLGLRLIYFSYDVKMKEKGDIPEGYSVSREKKERFSLILESASTNQTSMYLCASSGTASTDTQYFGPGTRLTVL.

The CDR3: CASSEYIQGGKAFF. The CDR3 region has the DNA TGTGCCAGCAGTGAATATATTCAGGGGGGCAAGGCTTTCTTT. V gene TRBV25-1 combines with J gene TRBJ1-1; 7 nucleotides line up with TRBD1. Germline CDR1 is MGHDK and CDR2 is SYGVNS. The CDR3 covers 14 residues. Trimming at V came to 0 bases and at J to 11 bases, leaving 9 bases not matched to a gene.

V and J are TRBV7-2 and TRBJ2-7; D is unresolved. Germline V lookup: CDR1 SGHTA, CDR2 FQGNSA. The CDR3 consists of 12 residues. The V and J ends lost 5 bases and 6 bases respectively, with 11 bases between them. CDR3 in amino acids: CASSPVVVEQYF. The CDR3 region has the DNA TGTGCCAGCAGCCCAGTGGTTGTCGAGCAGTACTTC.

The chain recombines TRBV2 with TRBJ1-1; possibly TRBD1 for D (5 bases). The CDR3 has 15 residues. V dropped 7 bases and J dropped 0 bases, with 15 bases sitting between them. CDR1 and CDR2 from the germline V gene are SNHLY and FYNNEI. The CDR3 loop is CASKGQLRLNTEAFF. CDR3 bases: TGTGCCAGCAAGGGGCAGCTCAGACTGAACACTGAAGCTTTCTTT.

The chain uses TRBV2 and TRBJ2-1; D may be TRBD2 (6 bases). Germline V gene data show CDR1 as SNHLY and CDR2 as FYNNEI. The V end was cut by 6 bases, the J end by 7 bases, with 22 bases between. CDR3 length: 16 amino acids. CDR3 loop: CASSPMRGGRRNEQFF. The CDR3 nucleotides read TGTGCCAGCAGCCCTATGCGGGGAGGCCGACGAAATGAGCAGTTCTTC.

The V and J genes are TRBV25-1 and TRBJ2-1; TRBD1 matches at 7 bases. CDR3 length: 15 amino acids. Unmatched junction bases numbered 8, after V lost 3 bases and J lost 6 bases. Germline V CDR1 and CDR2: MGHDK, SYGVNS. Here the CDR3 reads CASSDWGQPSNEQFF. In nucleotides, the CDR3 is TGTGCCAGCAGTGACTGGGGACAGCCGTCCAATGAGCAGTTCTTC.

This sequence joins TRBV3-1 (or the pseudogene TRBV3-2) and TRBJ2-7; the D gene is possibly TRBD1 (5 bases). Germline loops: CDR1 LGHDT, CDR2 YNNKEL (reference sequence). CDR3 length equals 14 residues. The ends were cut back, 2 bases at V and 7 bases at J, with 15 bases in the middle. The CDR3 sequence is CASSQFQGSREQYF. The CDR3 region has the DNA TGTGCCAGCAGCCAATTCCAGGGTTCGCGGGAGCAGTACTTC.